This paragraph reports one TCR beta chain. What it recognizes is unknown. Generated by immunoSEQ multiplex PCR, the TCRdb table keeps only in-frame clones and is missing some. The table shows 20,000 to 25,000 clones, with approximately 84% occurring only once. This record belongs to a study of chemoradiotherapy in HPV16-positive cancers. Study-level information: A couple of HPV16-positive patients' cells yielded candidate HPV-specific clones and common motifs. Findings and caveats of the study: During treatment, candidate HPV-specific clones and E7-related motifs expanded in tumor.

Germline V CDR1 and CDR2: SGHDN, FVKESK. V was cut by 3 bases and J by 4 bases, with 9 bases left in between. CDR3 length: 13 amino acids. Over chemoradiotherapy, repertoires were sampled more than once. This sequence was found in a human donor with HPV-associated anogenital cancer. Sample: blood, taken from a patient who underwent chemoradiotherapy. V usage is TRBV14 and J usage is TRBJ1-2; D is unclear. The CDR3 DNA reads TGTGCCAGCAGCCAGGACGGGATCTATGGCTACACCTTC. This gives the protein CASSQDGIYGYTF.